This T cell receptor beta chain derives from a study of response to subunit inactivated influenza vaccine. Study results and caveats: Seasonal influenza vaccination, on each occasion, was suggested by the authors to recruit few new T cells.

TCRdb itself ran the RT-PCR reads through MiXCR, one entry per CDR3 protein. The sample includes hundreds of thousands of distinct CDR3 sequences, roughly 14% of them seen just once. Trimming removed 2 bases from V and 7 bases from J; junction bases left unmatched: 4. The CDR3 runs to 15 residues. The V gene's germline CDR1 is MNHEY and CDR2 SMNVEV (reference sequence). In its sample, this clonotype was seen a few times. The antigen remains unidentified. The V call is TRBV27, the J call TRBJ2-1; 11 bases line up with TRBD2. Sequences were derived from PBMCs from blood, sampled approximately 15 days before vaccination. This clonotype was sampled from a man in his forties or fifties who received an inactivated influenza vaccine. Written as DNA, the CDR3 is TGTGCCAGCAGTTTAGTGGCTAGCGGGGGGAATGAGCAGTTCTTC. Encoded protein: CASSLVASGGNEQFF.